The next 6 T cell receptor beta chains were all read from a single sample in a study of CD8+CD57+ T cells in acquired aplastic anemia. Profiling that covered TCR beta VDJ and CDR3 relied on genomic DNA as its template. TCRdb re-derived calls from the reads in MiXCR, one entry per CDR3 protein. The sample holds roughly 63,000 distinct CDR3 sequences; roughly 50% are singletons and the top ten take around 8.3%. Sequencing was carried out using sorted CD4+, CD8+, or CD8+CD57+ T cells (not recorded which) from PBMCs. Every receptor here comes from a human donor in good health, serving as a control.

This clonotype was counted at least ten times. V and J are TRBV4-1 and TRBJ1-2; D gene uncertain. V dropped 0 bases and J dropped 7 bases, with 12 bases sitting between them. The CDR3 is 14 residues long. Germline CDR1 is MGHRA and CDR2 is YSYEKL. This CDR3 is CASSQDRGEGGYTF. The CDR3 bases are TGCGCCAGCAGCCAAGACCGCGGGGAGGGTGGCTACACCTTC.

The rearrangement joins TRBV25-1 to TRBJ1-5; maybe TRBD1 (5 bases). V lost 5 bases, J lost 4 bases, and 12 bases lay in between. This CDR3 spans 14 amino acids. CDR1 and CDR2 from the germline V gene are MGHDK and SYGVNS. The CDR3 nucleotides read TGTGCCAGCAGTTCCCGCCAGGGTAATCAGCCCCAGCATTTT. Amino acids: CASSSRQGNQPQHF.

This chain connects TRBV6-1 to TRBJ1-3; D is unclear. The ends were cut back, 6 bases at V and 6 bases at J, with 6 bases in the middle. This CDR3 is 11 amino acids long. The germline V gene encodes CDR1 MNHNS and CDR2 SASEGT. The CDR3 bases are TGTGCCAGCAGCGACGCAAACACCATATATTTT. This gives the protein CASSDANTIYF.

This clonotype was observed many times. The genes are TRBV6-6 and TRBJ1-5; D remains unclear. Germline CDR1 reads MNHNY; CDR2 reads SVGAGI (reference sequence). V was trimmed by 0 bases and J by 3 bases, leaving 3 bases between them. This CDR3 is 13 amino acids long. The CDR3 region has the DNA TGTGCCAGCAGTTACTCCACCAATCAGCCCCAGCATTTT. Protein sequence: CASSYSTNQPQHF.

This clonotype was observed many times. V usage is TRBV5-1 and J usage is TRBJ1-1, with D perhaps TRBD1 (5 bases). CDR1 is SGHRS and CDR2 is YFSETQ in the germline V gene. V was clipped by 2 bases and J by 7 bases, with 12 bases between them. The CDR3 has 13 amino acids. In DNA form, the CDR3 reads TGCGCCAGCAGCTTTAGGGGTATTGATGAAGCTTTCTTT. It translates to CASSFRGIDEAFF.

This clonotype was recorded a few times. A junction end diverges from the germline sequence, so it may reflect a read error. The rearrangement links TRBV7-9 to TRBJ1-6; D gene uncertain. This CDR3 is built from 14 residues. Germline values: CDR1 SEHNR, CDR2 FQNEAQ (reference sequence). CDR3 in amino acids: CPSSLEQYNSPLHF. For the CDR3, the DNA is TGTCCCAGCAGCTTAGAACAGTATAATTCACCCCTCCACTTT.